This T cell receptor beta chain was documented in a study of shared clonotypes between healthy human individuals. Germline CDR1 and CDR2: WNHNN and SYGVQD (reference sequence). After removal of 4 bases from V and 10 bases from J, the junction contained 6 bases not matched to a gene. This CDR3 is built from 14 residues. Clones were sequenced by immunoSEQ multiplex PCR, and TCRdb holds only the in-frame ones, with some missing. The data hold 2,500,000 or so clones, with over 85% observed a single time. Whole-study results and caveats: Among donors, clonotype sharing was expected to be affected by sequencing depth. Non-shared clonotypes had lower generation probabilities than clonotypes shared by all four sorted-subset donors.

About this clone itself: Its antigen remains unidentified.

J is TRBJ1-6 and V is TRBV10-1, with TRBD1 matching over 8 bases. This receptor was obtained from a man younger than 35 in good health. The sequenced sample consisted of naive CD4+ T cells sorted from blood. Subset of the sample: CD45RA+ positively selected. CDR3 residues: CASSVDRANSPLHF. CDR3 bases: TGCGCCAGCAGTGTGGACAGGGCCAACTCACCCCTCCACTTT.